This T cell receptor beta chain was recovered during a study of beta chain features in type 1 diabetes. Study results and limitations: VDJ junctions from patients with type 1 diabetes contained fewer insertions and more deletions.

Looked up from germline, CDR1 is MDHEN and CDR2 is SYDVKM. The CDR3 totals 15 residues. Losses at the gene ends were 7 bases for V and 4 bases for J; bases not matched to a gene: 9. Comment on this clone: No antigen is known for it.

The sequenced template was cDNA made from the entire isolated RNA. The assay was immunoSEQ multiplex PCR, and TCRdb's table has in-frame clones only and misses some. This table has around 500,000 clones, approximately 28% appearing once. This sequence originates from a man younger than 35 in good health. Sequenced sample: naive CD4+ T cells from blood. The rearrangement joins TRBV28 to TRBJ2-1; 8 bases are a match to TRBD1. The CDR3 DNA reads as TGTGCCAGCAAGGGTTGGGACAGGAGGTACAATGAGCAGTTCTTC. Protein: CASKGWDRRYNEQFF.